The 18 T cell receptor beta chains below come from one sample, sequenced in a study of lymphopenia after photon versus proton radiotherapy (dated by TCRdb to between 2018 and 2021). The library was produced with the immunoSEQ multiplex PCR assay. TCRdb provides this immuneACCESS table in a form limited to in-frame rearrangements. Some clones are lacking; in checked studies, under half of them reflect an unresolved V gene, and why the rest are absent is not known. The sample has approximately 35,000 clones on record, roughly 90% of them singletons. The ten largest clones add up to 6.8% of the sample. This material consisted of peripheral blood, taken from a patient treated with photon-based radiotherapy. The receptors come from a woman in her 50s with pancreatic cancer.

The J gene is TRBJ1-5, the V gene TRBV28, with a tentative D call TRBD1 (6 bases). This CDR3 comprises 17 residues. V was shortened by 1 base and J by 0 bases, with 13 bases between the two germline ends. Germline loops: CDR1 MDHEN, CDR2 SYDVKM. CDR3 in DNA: TGTGCCAGCAGTTTATCAACAGGGCTATATAGCAATCAGCCCCAGCATTTT. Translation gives CASSLSTGLYSNQPQHF.

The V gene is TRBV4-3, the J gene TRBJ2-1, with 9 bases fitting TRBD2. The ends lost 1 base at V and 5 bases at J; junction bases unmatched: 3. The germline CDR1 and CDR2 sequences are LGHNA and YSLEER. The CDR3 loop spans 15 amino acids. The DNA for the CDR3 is TGCGCCAGCAGCCAAGGGTCTAGCGGGGACAATGAGCAGTTCTTC. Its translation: CASSQGSSGDNEQFF.

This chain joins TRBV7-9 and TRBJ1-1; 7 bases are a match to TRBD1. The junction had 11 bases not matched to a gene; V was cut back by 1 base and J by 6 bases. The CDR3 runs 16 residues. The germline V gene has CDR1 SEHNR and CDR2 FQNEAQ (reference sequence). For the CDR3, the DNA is TGTGCCAGCAGCTTAGTAAAGGGGACAGTGAGCTCTGAAGCTTTCTTT. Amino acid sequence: CASSLVKGTVSSEAFF.

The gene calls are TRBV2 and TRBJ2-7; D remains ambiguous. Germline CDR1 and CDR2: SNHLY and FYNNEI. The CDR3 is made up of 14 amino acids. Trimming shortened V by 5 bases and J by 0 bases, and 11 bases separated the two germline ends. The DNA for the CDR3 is TGTGCCAGCAGTTCCGACGGTAGCTCCTACGAGCAGTACTTC. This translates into CASSSDGSSYEQYF.

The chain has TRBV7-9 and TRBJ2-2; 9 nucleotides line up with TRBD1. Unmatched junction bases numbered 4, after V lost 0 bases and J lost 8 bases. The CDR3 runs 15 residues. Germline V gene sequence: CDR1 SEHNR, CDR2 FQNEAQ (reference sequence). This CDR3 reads CASSLAGQGMGELFF. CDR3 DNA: TGTGCCAGCAGCTTAGCCGGACAGGGGATGGGGGAGCTGTTTTTT.

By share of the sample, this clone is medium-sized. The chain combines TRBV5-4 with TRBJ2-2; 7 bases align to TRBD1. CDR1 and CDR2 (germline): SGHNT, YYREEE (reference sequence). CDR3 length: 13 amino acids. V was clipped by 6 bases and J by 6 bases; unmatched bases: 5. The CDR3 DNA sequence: TGTGCCAGCAACTTAGGACAGGCCGGGGAGCTGTTTTTT. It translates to CASNLGQAGELFF.

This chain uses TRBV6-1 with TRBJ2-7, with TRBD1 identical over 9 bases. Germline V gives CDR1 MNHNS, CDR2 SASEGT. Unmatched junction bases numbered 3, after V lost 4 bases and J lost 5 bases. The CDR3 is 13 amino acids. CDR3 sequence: CASSAGTGNEQYF. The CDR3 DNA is TGTGCCAGCAGTGCCGGGACAGGGAACGAGCAGTACTTC.

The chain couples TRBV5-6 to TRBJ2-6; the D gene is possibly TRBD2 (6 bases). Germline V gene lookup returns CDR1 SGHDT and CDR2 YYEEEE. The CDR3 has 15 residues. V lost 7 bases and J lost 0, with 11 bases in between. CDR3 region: CASGLMGSGANVLTF. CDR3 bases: TGTGCCAGCGGACTAATGGGCTCTGGGGCCAACGTCCTGACTTTC.

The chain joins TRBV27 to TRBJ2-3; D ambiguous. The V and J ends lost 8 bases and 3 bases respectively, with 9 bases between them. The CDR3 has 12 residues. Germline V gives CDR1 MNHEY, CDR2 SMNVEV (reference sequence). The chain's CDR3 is CASGLPTDTQYF. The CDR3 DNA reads TGTGCCAGCGGCCTACCGACAGATACGCAGTATTTT.

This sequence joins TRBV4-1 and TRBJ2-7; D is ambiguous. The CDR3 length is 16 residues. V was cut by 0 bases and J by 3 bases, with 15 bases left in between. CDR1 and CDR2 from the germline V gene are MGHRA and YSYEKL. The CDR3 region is CASSQDVGYAGYEQYF. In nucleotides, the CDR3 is TGCGCCAGCAGCCAAGATGTGGGGTACGCCGGCTACGAGCAGTACTTC.

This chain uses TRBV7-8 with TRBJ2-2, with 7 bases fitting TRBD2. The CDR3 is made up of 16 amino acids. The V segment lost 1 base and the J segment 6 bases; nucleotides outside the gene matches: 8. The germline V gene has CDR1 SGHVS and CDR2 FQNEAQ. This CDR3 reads CASSLGFVSGAGELFF. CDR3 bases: TGTGCCAGCAGCTTAGGTTTCGTCAGCGGGGCCGGGGAGCTGTTTTTT.

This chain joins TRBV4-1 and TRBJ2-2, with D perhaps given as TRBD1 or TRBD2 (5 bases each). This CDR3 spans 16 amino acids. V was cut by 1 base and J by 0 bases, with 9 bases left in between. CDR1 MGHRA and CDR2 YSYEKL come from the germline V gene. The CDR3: CASSQAQGANTGELFF. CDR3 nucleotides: TGCGCCAGCAGCCAAGCGCAGGGAGCGAACACCGGGGAGCTGTTTTTT.

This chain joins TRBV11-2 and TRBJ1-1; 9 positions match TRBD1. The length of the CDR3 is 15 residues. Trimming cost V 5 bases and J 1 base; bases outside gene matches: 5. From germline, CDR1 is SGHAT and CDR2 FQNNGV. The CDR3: CASSPRQGGNTEAFF. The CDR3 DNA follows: TGTGCCAGCAGCCCAAGACAGGGGGGGAACACTGAAGCTTTCTTT. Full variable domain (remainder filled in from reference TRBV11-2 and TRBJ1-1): EAGVAQSPRYKIIEKRQSVAFWCNPISGHATLYWYQQILGQGPKLLIQFQNNGVVDDSQLPKDRFSAERLKGVDSTLKIQPAKLEDSAVYLCASSPRQGGNTEAFFGQGTRLTVV.

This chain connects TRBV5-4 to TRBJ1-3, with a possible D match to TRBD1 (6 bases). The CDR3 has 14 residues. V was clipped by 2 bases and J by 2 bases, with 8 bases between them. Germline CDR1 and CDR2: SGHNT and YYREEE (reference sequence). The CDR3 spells CASSLQGTGNTIYF. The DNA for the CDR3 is TGTGCCAGCAGCTTACAGGGCACTGGAAACACCATATATTTT.

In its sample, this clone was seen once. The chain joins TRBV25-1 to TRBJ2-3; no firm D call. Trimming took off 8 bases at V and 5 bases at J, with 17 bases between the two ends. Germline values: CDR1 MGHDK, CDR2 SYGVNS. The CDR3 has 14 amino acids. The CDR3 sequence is CASSHNLLRDTQYF. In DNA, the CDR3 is TGTGCCAGCTCTCATAACCTCCTGAGAGATACGCAGTATTTT.

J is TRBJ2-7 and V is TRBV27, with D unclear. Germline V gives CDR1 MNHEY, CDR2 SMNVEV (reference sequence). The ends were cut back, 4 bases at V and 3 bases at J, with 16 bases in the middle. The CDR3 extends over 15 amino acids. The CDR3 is CASSSSRRLGYEQYF. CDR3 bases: TGTGCCAGCAGTTCCTCTAGACGGTTAGGCTACGAGCAGTACTTC.

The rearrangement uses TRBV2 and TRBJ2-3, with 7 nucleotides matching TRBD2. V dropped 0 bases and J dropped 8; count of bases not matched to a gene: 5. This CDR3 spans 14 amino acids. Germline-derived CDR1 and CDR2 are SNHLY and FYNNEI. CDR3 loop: CASSEALPGGTQYF. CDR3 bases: TGTGCCAGCAGTGAAGCGCTTCCGGGAGGTACGCAGTATTTT.

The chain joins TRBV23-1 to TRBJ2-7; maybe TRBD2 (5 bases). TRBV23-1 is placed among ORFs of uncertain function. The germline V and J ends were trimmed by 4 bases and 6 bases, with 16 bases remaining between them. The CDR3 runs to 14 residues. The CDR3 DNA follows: TGCGCCAGCAGTCGGAGGACTCCGCCGCTCGAGCAGTACTTC. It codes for CASSRRTPPLEQYF.